These 23 T cell receptor beta chains originate from one sample sequenced in a study of blood T cell repertoires in COVID-19. The assay was immunoSEQ multiplex PCR, and TCRdb's table has in-frame clones only and misses some. In the table there are roughly 220,000 clones, approximately 83% of which are singletons. Input material: peripheral blood. Receptors originate from a woman aged 60 to 75 with acute or convalescent COVID-19.

J is TRBJ2-5 and V is TRBV27, with TRBD2 matching 7 bases. V dropped 7 bases and J dropped 2; count of bases not matched to a gene: 10. The CDR3 covers 15 residues. Germline CDR1 MNHEY, CDR2 SMNVEV (reference sequence). The DNA for the CDR3 is TGTGCCAGCAAGGACCTTGGTAGCGGGCAAGAGACCCAGTACTTC. Protein: CASKDLGSGQETQYF.

The chain carries TRBV7-9 and TRBJ2-1; TRBD1 matches 7 bases. Germline assignment: CDR1 SEHNR and CDR2 FQNEAQ (reference sequence). Trimming took 7 bases from V and 10 from J; bases not matched to a gene: 7. The CDR3 loop spans 12 amino acids. For the CDR3, the DNA is TGTGCCAGCAATGAGGGGGCTCGAGAGCAGTTCTTC. It translates to CASNEGAREQFF.

V usage is TRBV5-4 and J usage is TRBJ1-2; 11 bases agree with TRBD1. V lost 3 bases, J lost 7 bases, and 5 bases stayed unmatched. Germline V gives CDR1 SGHNT, CDR2 YYREEE (reference sequence). The length of the CDR3 is 14 residues. The CDR3 DNA sequence: TGTGCCAGCAGCTCCCGGGACAGGGGGTTTGGCTACACCTTC. Translation: CASSSRDRGFGYTF.

Comments on this clone: Since a much larger clone is just one base distant, this may be a read error. The genes are TRBV5-4 and TRBJ2-3, with a weak D call TRBD2 (6 bases). Germline V CDR1 and CDR2: SGHNT, YYREEE (reference sequence). The CDR3 sequence is 16 residues long. The CDR3 here is CASSVNSGLRTDAQYF. In DNA form, the CDR3 reads TGTGCCAGCAGCGTGAACTCGGGACTCCGAACAGATGCGCAGTATTTT. The whole variable domain, filled in from reference TRBV5-4 and TRBJ2-3, reads ETGVTQSPTHLIKTRGQQVTLRCSSQSGHNTVSWYQQALGQGPQFIFQYYREEENGRGNFPPRFSGLQFPNYSSELNVNALELDDSALYLCASSVNSGLRTDAQYFGPGTRLTVL.

The V gene is TRBV29-1, the J gene TRBJ1-5, with D uncertain. Trimming took off 4 bases at V and 3 bases at J, with 10 bases between the two ends. CDR3 length: 13 amino acids. Germline V lookup: CDR1 SQVTM, CDR2 ANQGSEA. The CDR3 DNA follows: TGCAGCGTTGTCGCAGGCCCCAATCAGCCCCAGCATTTT. Encoded protein: CSVVAGPNQPQHF.

The chain employs TRBV6-5 and TRBJ1-2, with TRBD1 matching 8 bases. The CDR3 runs to 14 residues. Trimming removed 5 bases from V and 1 base from J; junction bases left unmatched: 3. The germline V gene encodes CDR1 MNHEY and CDR2 SVGAGI. Here the CDR3 reads CASSRDRSNYGYTF. The CDR3 region has the DNA TGTGCCAGCAGTAGGGACAGGAGTAACTATGGCTACACCTTC.

The J gene is TRBJ1-3, the V gene TRBV4-3; D is undetermined. The CDR3 is made up of 13 amino acids. CDR1 and CDR2 (germline): LGHNA, YSLEER. V dropped 1 base and J dropped 12 bases, with 13 bases sitting between them. CDR3 amino acids: CASSQGYGSVIYF. The CDR3 nucleotides are TGCGCCAGCAGCCAAGGGTACGGGTCCGTCATATATTTT.

The V gene is TRBV4-1, the J gene TRBJ1-4; 10 bases are shared with TRBD1. CDR1 and CDR2 from the germline V gene are MGHRA and YSYEKL. The CDR3 totals 19 residues. After removal of 1 base from V and 7 bases from J, the junction contained 15 bases not matched to a gene. CDR3 protein: CASSQGLGDRGLLGEKLFF. The CDR3 nucleotides are TGCGCCAGCAGCCAAGGGCTCGGGGACAGGGGACTTTTGGGTGAAAAACTGTTTTTT.

The chain carries TRBV20-1 and TRBJ2-1, with 7 bases lining up with TRBD2. This CDR3 spans 14 amino acids. The J segment lost 3 bases and the V segment lost 3 bases, leaving 5 bases of the junction unmatched. In germline, CDR1 is DFQATT, CDR2 SNEGSKA (reference sequence). The DNA of the CDR3 is TGCAGTGCTAGTACCGGGGGGAACTACAATGAGCAGTTCTTC. It specifies CSASTGGNYNEQFF.

This clone was seen only once. The chain joins TRBV5-1 to TRBJ1-1; D gene uncertain. Per the germline V gene, CDR1 is SGHRS and CDR2 is YFSETQ. This CDR3 spans 14 amino acids. Trimming removed 4 bases at V and 0 bases at J, with 10 bases between. The CDR3 is CASSPVALNTEAFF. DNA for the CDR3: TGCGCCAGCAGCCCCGTGGCCCTGAACACTGAAGCTTTCTTT.

This clone was found once. Other DNA sequences within the sample encode an identical CDR3. The chain carries TRBV11-2 and TRBJ1-1; D unresolved. Germline loops: CDR1 SGHAT, CDR2 FQNNGV. This CDR3 contains 13 residues. V lost 1 base and J lost 1, with 4 bases in between. Written as DNA, the CDR3 is TGTGCCAGCAGCTTAGGAGGGAACACTGAAGCTTTCTTT. Residues: CASSLGGNTEAFF.

V and J are TRBV13 and TRBJ2-1, with 14 positions matching TRBD2. The CDR3 is 16 residues long. The germline gives CDR1 PRHDT, CDR2 FYEKMQ (reference sequence). V gave up 3 bases and J gave up 8 bases; unmatched junction bases: 6. As DNA, the CDR3 is TGTGCCAGCAGCTTTCGACTAGCGGGGGGGCTGGATGAGCAGTTCTTC. Protein: CASSFRLAGGLDEQFF.

The chain recombines TRBV27 with TRBJ1-5; TRBD1 is a possible D gene (5 bases). The V end was cut by 2 bases, the J end by 7 bases, with 12 bases between. CDR3 size: 14 residues. Germline CDR1 reads MNHEY; CDR2 reads SMNVEV (reference sequence). CDR3 in DNA: TGTGCCAGCAGTTTAGGAGGGACGGGCCAGCCCCAGCATTTT. This gives the protein CASSLGGTGQPQHF.

The rearrangement joins TRBV4-1 to TRBJ2-3; tentative D call: TRBD1 (6 bases). V was clipped by 0 bases and J by 6 bases, with 7 bases between them. Germline values: CDR1 MGHRA, CDR2 YSYEKL. This CDR3 has 13 residues. For the CDR3, the DNA is TGCGCCAGCAGCCAAGATCAGGGGGATACGCAGTATTTT. Translation gives CASSQDQGDTQYF.

The chain couples TRBV4-2 to TRBJ2-5; TRBD2 agrees at 7 bases. The V and J ends lost 0 bases and 5 bases, in that order; junction bases with no gene match: 15. Germline loops: CDR1 LGHNA, CDR2 YNFKEQ. The CDR3 has 18 residues. This chain's CDR3 is CASSQDLPSGAGWETQYF. CDR3 bases: TGTGCCAGCAGCCAAGATCTGCCTAGCGGAGCAGGTTGGGAGACCCAGTACTTC.

The genes are TRBV4-3 and TRBJ2-4; 7 bases fit TRBD1. Germline values: CDR1 LGHNA, CDR2 YSLEER. V was pared by 3 bases and J by 0 bases, with 8 bases of the junction left unmatched. CDR3 size: 17 residues. The CDR3 region is CASSQALGQLAKNIQYF. The CDR3 bases are TGCGCCAGCAGCCAGGCCCTGGGACAGCTAGCCAAAAACATTCAGTACTTC.

The chain employs TRBV11-2 and TRBJ1-4; TRBD1 matches at 9 bases. Germline V lookup: CDR1 SGHAT, CDR2 FQNNGV. The CDR3 length is 14 residues. V was clipped by 3 bases and J by 7 bases; unmatched bases: 3. The CDR3 is CASSFGQGSEKLFF. CDR3 bases: TGTGCCAGCAGCTTTGGACAGGGGAGTGAAAAACTGTTTTTT.

This chain joins TRBV5-8 and TRBJ1-1; TRBD1 is a possible D gene (6 bases). Germline values: CDR1 SGHTS, CDR2 YDEGEE. Trimming stripped 2 bases from V and 3 bases from J, with 11 bases between. CDR3 length equals 14 residues. The CDR3 loop reads CASSFWQGYTEAFF. DNA of the CDR3: TGTGCCAGCAGCTTTTGGCAGGGGTACACTGAAGCTTTCTTT. Variable domain in full (rest from reference TRBV5-8 and TRBJ1-1): EAGVTQSPTHLIKTRGQQATLRCSPISGHTSVYWYQQALGLGLQFLLWYDEGEERNRGNFPPRFSGRQFPNYSSELNVNALELEDSALYLCASSFWQGYTEAFFGQGTRLTVV.

The chain recombines TRBV5-1 with TRBJ1-3, with D maybe TRBD1 (6 bases). CDR3 length: 15 residues. Trimming shortened V by 4 bases and J by 4 bases, and 15 bases separated the two germline ends. The germline V gene has CDR1 SGHRS and CDR2 YFSETQ. Written as DNA, the CDR3 is TGCGCCAGCAGCACCTCCCGGACAGTGGGAAACACCATATATTTT. Translation: CASSTSRTVGNTIYF.

This rearrangement joins TRBV6-5 to TRBJ2-4; tentatively, D is TRBD1 (6 bases). Deletions cut 6 bases from V and 3 bases from J, with 15 bases between. The CDR3 contains 15 residues. Germline CDR1 and CDR2: MNHEY and SVGAGI. CDR3 region: CASRTQGMDKNIQYF. The CDR3, as DNA: TGTGCCAGCAGGACACAGGGAATGGACAAAAACATTCAGTACTTC.

The chain couples TRBV20-1 to TRBJ2-1; maybe TRBD1 (6 bases). CDR3 length: 11 residues. V shed 6 bases and J shed 6 bases, with 9 bases lying between them. CDR1 is DFQATT and CDR2 is SNEGSKA in the germline V gene (reference sequence). The CDR3 DNA is TGCAGTGCACAAGGGGGCAATGAGCAGTTCTTC. It yields the protein CSAQGGNEQFF.

This sequence joins TRBV4-1 and TRBJ2-1, with TRBD1 identical over 10 bases. Germline values: CDR1 MGHRA, CDR2 YSYEKL. The CDR3 runs 16 residues. V was clipped by 4 bases and J by 2 bases; unmatched bases: 5. The CDR3 region is CASSLAGTGAYNEQFF. The CDR3 nucleotides read TGCGCCAGCAGCCTAGCAGGGACAGGGGCCTACAATGAGCAGTTCTTC.

This clone has more than one count but fewer than ten. This chain links TRBV4-2 with TRBJ1-6; TRBD1 might be the D (6 bases). V was pared by 0 bases and J by 4 bases, with 10 bases between. Germline V gene lookup returns CDR1 LGHNA and CDR2 YNFKEQ. CDR3 length: 16 amino acids. This chain's CDR3 is CASSQDQGLYNSPLHF. CDR3 nucleotide sequence: TGTGCCAGCAGCCAAGATCAGGGGTTGTATAATTCACCCCTCCACTTT.